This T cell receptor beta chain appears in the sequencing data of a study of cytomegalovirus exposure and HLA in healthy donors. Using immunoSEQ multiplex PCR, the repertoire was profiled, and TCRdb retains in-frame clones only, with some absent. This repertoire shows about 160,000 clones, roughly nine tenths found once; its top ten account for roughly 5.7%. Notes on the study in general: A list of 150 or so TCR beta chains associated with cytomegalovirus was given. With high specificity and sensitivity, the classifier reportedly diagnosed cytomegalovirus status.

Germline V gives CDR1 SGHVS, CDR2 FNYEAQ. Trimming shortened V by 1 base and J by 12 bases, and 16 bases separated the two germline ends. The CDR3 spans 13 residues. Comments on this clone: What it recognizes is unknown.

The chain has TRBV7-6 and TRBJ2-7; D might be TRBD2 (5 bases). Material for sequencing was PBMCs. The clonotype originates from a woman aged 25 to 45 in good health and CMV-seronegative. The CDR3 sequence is CASSLELDSALYF. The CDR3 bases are TGTGCCAGCAGCTTAGAGCTGGACTCCGCTTTGTACTTC.